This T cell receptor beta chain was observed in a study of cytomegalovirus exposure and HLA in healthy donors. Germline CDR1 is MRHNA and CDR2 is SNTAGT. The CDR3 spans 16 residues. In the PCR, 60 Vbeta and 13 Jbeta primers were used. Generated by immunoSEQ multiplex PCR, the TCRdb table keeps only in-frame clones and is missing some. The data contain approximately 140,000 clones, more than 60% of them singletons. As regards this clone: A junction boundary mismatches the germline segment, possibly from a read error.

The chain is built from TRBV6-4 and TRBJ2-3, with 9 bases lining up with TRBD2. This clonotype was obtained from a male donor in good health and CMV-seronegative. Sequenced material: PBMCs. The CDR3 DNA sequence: TGTGCCCGCAGTGACTCGGCGGGAGGGAGCACAGATACGCAGTATTTT. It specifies CARSDSAGGSTDTQYF.